Below are 5 T cell receptor beta chains sequenced from a single sample in a study of vaccination and CD4 T cells after COVID-19. Documented treatment: approximately nine-day PBMC culture with coronavirus spike peptide pools or control peptides (ViraFEST assay). The Oncomine TCR Beta short-read assay was applied to DNA of cultured CD4+ T cells. TCRdb analysed the PCR reads with MiXCR anew, one entry per CDR3 protein. The sample includes 20,000 to 25,000 distinct CDR3 sequences, approximately 59% of them seen just once. These receptors' antigens are unknown. The material sequenced was CD4+ T cells from blood, cultured in vitro. These receptors were collected from a human donor who had recovered from COVID-19.

This clonotype occurred once. This rearrangement joins TRBV20-1 to TRBJ2-1, with 11 bases aligning to TRBD1. The J call could be wrong; TRBJ2-7 is a better fit for the DNA end. The CDR3 extends over 13 amino acids. Germline V gene sequence: CDR1 DFQATT, CDR2 SNEGSKA (reference sequence). The CDR3 DNA reads as TGCAGTGCTGGGGACAGGGGGAAATACGAGCAGTACTTC. Translating gives CSAGDRGKYEQYF.

J is TRBJ1-2 and V is TRBV6-1; D is unclear. The CDR3 spans 15 residues. V gave up 6 bases and J gave up 2 bases, with 16 bases separating them. CDR1 is MNHNS, CDR2 SASEGT, per germline. CDR3 nucleotide sequence: TGTGCCAGCAGGGGAGGACTGCTGCTAAACTATGGCTACACCTTC. Translating gives CASRGGLLLNYGYTF.

This clonotype was counted between two and nine times. The chain uses TRBV6-2 or TRBV6-3 and TRBJ2-3; 12 bases align to TRBD1. This CDR3 has 15 residues. V was pared by 5 bases and J by 7 bases, with 7 bases of the junction left unmatched. The germline gives CDR1 MNHEY, CDR2 SVGEGT. The CDR3 DNA reads TGTGCCAGCAGTGCCCTTGGGACAGGGGGCAATACGCAGTATTTT. As protein: CASSALGTGGNTQYF.

A few counts support this clonotype. The chain couples TRBV20-1 to TRBJ2-3; 10 bases align to TRBD1. CDR3 length equals 14 residues. The junction had 6 bases not matched to a gene; V was cut back by 6 bases and J by 3 bases. Germline assignment: CDR1 DFQATT and CDR2 SNEGSKA (reference sequence). The CDR3 is CSAVPGQGTDTQYF. CDR3 coding DNA: TGCAGTGCGGTCCCGGGACAGGGGACAGATACGCAGTATTTT.

The chain employs TRBV6-1 and TRBJ1-3, with D possibly matching TRBD1 (6 bases). CDR3 length: 14 residues. CDR1 MNHNS and CDR2 SASEGT come from the germline V gene. With 7 bases removed from V and 3 bases from J, the gap between germline ends came to 13 bases. The CDR3, as DNA: TGTGCCAGCACCACCGGGGGCTTTGGAAACACCATATATTTT. Its protein product is CASTTGGFGNTIYF.